This paragraph reports one T cell receptor (beta chain). Different DNA sequences within this sample yield the same CDR3. The sample comes from a study of OX40 agonist ivuxolimab in advanced cancers. Method: immunoSEQ multiplex PCR; TCRdb's copy keeps in-frame clones and lacks some. The table records 66,000 or so clones, about nine tenths of them present only once. This CDR3 spans 12 amino acids. CDR1 and CDR2 (germline): SNHLY, FYNNEI. Unmatched junction bases numbered 4, after V lost 8 bases and J lost 6 bases. The sampling schedule covered blood at baseline, cycle 4 day 1, and cycle 7 day 1. The chain has TRBV2 and TRBJ1-5, with 7 bases matching TRBD1. This TCR derives from an adult with an advanced solid tumor such as melanoma, head and neck, liver or kidney cancer. The specimen was CD4+ or CD8+ T cells sorted from blood, collected in a trial of the OX40 agonist ivuxolimab. In DNA form, the CDR3 reads TGTGCCAGCTCAGGGGGGATTCAGCCCCAGCATTTT. Amino acid sequence: CASSGGIQPQHF.